Below are 8 T cell receptor beta chains sequenced from a single sample in a study of T-cell reconstitution after alpha-beta-depleted transplantation in children. Whole-study results and caveats: Newly made T cells mostly supplied T-cell counts and diversity one year after transplant.

Construction of the TCRbeta library involved unique molecular identifiers. MiXCR, run by TCRdb on the PCR reads, gives a single entry per CDR3 protein. Here the sample spans about 300,000 distinct CDR3 sequences, approximately 7.3% being singletons. Their recognized antigens are unknown. This material consisted of peripheral blood, taken 360 days after TCRalphabeta/CD19-depleted stem cell transplant. The source of these receptors is a female patient aged 2-15 years who had a stem cell transplant for Fanconi anemia, so the T cells may come from the graft donor.

This clonotype showed up many times. The junction does not match germline at one end; this may be a read error. This chain joins TRBV5-1 and TRBJ1-2; tentatively, D is TRBD1 (6 bases). CDR1 SGHRS and CDR2 YFSETQ come from the germline V gene. CDR3 length: 15 residues. The CDR3 is CASSYPGHLNYDYTF. DNA of the CDR3: TGCGCCAGCAGCTACCCGGGACATCTTAACTATGACTACACCTTC.

The sample holds many counts of this clonotype. The chain has TRBV20-1 and TRBJ1-1; D is ambiguous. CDR1 is DFQATT, CDR2 SNEGSKA, per germline (reference sequence). Trimming cost V 3 bases and J 3 bases, with 8 bases left between them. This CDR3 has 12 residues. The CDR3 DNA is TGCAGTGCTAGTGGTGGGGACACTGAAGCTTTCTTT. It encodes CSASGGDTEAFF.

The sample holds many counts of this clonotype. This chain uses TRBV5-1 with TRBJ2-1, with no clear D. The CDR3 length is 16 residues. Germline V CDR1 and CDR2: SGHRS, YFSETQ. V was pared by 1 base and J by 0 bases, with 11 bases between. CDR3 coding DNA: TGCGCCAGCAGCTTGATGGCAGCAAGCTCCTACAATGAGCAGTTCTTC. Translation gives CASSLMAASSYNEQFF.

The V call is TRBV6-5, the J call TRBJ2-1; tentatively, D is TRBD2 (6 bases). Trimming left V 2 bases short and J 12 bases short, with 17 bases between. Germline loops: CDR1 MNHEY, CDR2 SVGAGI. The CDR3 is 14 amino acids. CDR3 nucleotide sequence: TGTGCCAGCAGTTACGGGGGGACTGGTTCCGGGCAGTTCTTC. It translates to CASSYGGTGSGQFF.

This clonotype was recorded at least ten times. The chain joins TRBV20-1 to TRBJ1-1; D may be TRBD1 (5 bases). Germline CDR1 and CDR2: DFQATT and SNEGSKA (reference sequence). V lost 6 bases, J lost 6 bases, and 8 bases lay in between. This CDR3 contains 10 residues. For the CDR3, the DNA is TGCAGTGCCCCGGGGCCTGAAGCTTTCTTT. This sequence encodes CSAPGPEAFF.

This clonotype was counted a few times. The V call is TRBV6-2 or TRBV6-3, the J call TRBJ1-2; D is unresolved. Germline V gene sequence: CDR1 MNHEY, CDR2 SVGEGT. Between the trimmed V and J ends, which lost 9 bases and 5 bases, there was a span of 13 bases. CDR3 size: 12 residues. CDR3 amino acids: CASHDGIYGYTF. The CDR3 DNA is TGTGCCAGTCACGACGGGATATATGGCTACACCTTC.

J is TRBJ2-1 and V is TRBV6-5, with 11 bases identical to TRBD2. The CDR3 sequence is 15 residues long. Germline V gene lookup returns CDR1 MNHEY and CDR2 SVGAGI. V lost 1 base to trimming and J lost 7 bases; unmatched junction nucleotides: 3. The CDR3 loop reads CASSYWASGGNEQFF. CDR3 sequence (DNA): TGTGCCAGCAGTTACTGGGCTAGCGGGGGGAATGAGCAGTTCTTC.

V is TRBV13 and J is TRBJ2-1; D may be TRBD2 (7 bases). Per germline, CDR1 PRHDT and CDR2 FYEKMQ (reference sequence). The germline V and J ends were trimmed by 5 bases and 1 base, with 18 bases remaining between them. The CDR3 runs to 17 residues. CDR3 sequence (DNA): TGTGCCAGCAGCCCTAGGGGGGGGCCGCGGTCCTACAATGAGCAGTTCTTC. Its protein product is CASSPRGGPRSYNEQFF.